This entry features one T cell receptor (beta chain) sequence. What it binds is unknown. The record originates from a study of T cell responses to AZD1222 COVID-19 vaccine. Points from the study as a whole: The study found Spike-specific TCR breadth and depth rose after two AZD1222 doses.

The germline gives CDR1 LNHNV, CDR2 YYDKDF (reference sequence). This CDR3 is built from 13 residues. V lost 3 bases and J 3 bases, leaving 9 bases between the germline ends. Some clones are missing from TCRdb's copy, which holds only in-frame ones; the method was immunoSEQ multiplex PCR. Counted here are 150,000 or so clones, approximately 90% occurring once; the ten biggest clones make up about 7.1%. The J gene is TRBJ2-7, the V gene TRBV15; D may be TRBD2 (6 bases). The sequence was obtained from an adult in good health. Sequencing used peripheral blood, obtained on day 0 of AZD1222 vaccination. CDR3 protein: CATSRGTVYEQYF. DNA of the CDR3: TGTGCCACCAGCAGGGGGACTGTCTACGAGCAGTACTTC.